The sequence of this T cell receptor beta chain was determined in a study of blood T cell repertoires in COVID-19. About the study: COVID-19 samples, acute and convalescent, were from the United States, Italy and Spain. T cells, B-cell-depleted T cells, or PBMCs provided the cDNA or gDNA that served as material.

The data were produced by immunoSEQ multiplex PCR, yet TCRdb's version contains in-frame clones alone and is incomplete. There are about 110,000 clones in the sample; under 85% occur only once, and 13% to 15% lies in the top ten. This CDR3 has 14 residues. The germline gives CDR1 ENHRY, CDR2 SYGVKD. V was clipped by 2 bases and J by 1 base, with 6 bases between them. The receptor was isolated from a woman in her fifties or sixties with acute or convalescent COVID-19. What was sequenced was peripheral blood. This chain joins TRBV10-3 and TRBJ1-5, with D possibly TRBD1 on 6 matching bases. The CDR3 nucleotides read TGTGCCATCAGTGAGGGACAGAGCAATCAGCCCCAGCATTTT. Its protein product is CAISEGQSNQPQHF.